This T cell receptor (beta chain) was identified in a study of cytomegalovirus exposure and HLA in healthy donors. The CDR3 is made up of 15 amino acids. The germline V gene encodes CDR1 SGHRS and CDR2 YFSETQ. The V segment lost 4 bases and the J segment 0 bases; nucleotides outside the gene matches: 4. Both 60 Vbeta primers and 13 Jbeta primers went into the PCR. Generated by immunoSEQ multiplex PCR, the TCRdb table keeps only in-frame clones and is missing some. The sample yields around 110,000 clones, under 70% seen once. This sequence joins TRBV5-1 and TRBJ2-3; TRBD2 matches at 8 bases. This clonotype was obtained from a man aged 18-30 years in good health and CMV-seronegative. The sequenced material came from PBMCs. CDR3 amino acids: CASSVSGASTDTQYF. DNA for the CDR3: TGCGCCAGCAGCGTTAGCGGGGCTAGCACAGATACGCAGTATTTT.